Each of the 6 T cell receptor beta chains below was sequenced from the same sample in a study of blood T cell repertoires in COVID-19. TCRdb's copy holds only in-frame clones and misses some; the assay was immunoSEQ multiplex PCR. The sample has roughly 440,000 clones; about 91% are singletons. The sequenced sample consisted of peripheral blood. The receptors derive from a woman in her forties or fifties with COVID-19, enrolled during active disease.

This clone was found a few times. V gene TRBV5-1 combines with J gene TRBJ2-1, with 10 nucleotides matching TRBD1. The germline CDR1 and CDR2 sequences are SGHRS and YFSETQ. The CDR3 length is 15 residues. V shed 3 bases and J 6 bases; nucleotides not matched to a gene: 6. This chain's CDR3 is CASSSRDRGTNEQFF. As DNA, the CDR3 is TGCGCCAGCAGCTCCCGGGACAGGGGAACCAATGAGCAGTTCTTC. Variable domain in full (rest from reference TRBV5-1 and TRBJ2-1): KAGVTQTPRYLIKTRGQQVTLSCSPISGHRSVSWYQQTPGQGLQFLFEYFSETQRNKGNFPGRFSGRQFSNSRSEMNVSTLELGDSALYLCASSSRDRGTNEQFFGPGTRLTVL.

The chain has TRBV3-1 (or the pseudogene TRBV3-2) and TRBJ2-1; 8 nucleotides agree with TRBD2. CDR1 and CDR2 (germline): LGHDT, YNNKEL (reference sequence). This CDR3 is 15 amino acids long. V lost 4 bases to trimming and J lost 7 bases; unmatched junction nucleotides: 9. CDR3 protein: CASSPILAAGNEQFF. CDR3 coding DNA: TGTGCCAGCAGCCCGATACTAGCGGCCGGGAATGAGCAGTTCTTC.

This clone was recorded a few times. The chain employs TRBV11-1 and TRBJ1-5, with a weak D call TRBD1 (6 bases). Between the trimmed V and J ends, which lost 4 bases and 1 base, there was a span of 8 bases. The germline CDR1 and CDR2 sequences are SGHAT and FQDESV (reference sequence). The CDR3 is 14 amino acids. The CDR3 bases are TGTGCCAGCAGCTCCGACAGGAGCAATCAGCCCCAGCATTTT. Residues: CASSSDRSNQPQHF.

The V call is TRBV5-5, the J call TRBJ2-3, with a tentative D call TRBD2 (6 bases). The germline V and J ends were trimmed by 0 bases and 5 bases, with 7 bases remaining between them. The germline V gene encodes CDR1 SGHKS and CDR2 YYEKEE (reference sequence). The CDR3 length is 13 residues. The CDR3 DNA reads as TGTGCCAGCAGCTTGGCCGGGGGAGATACGCAGTATTTT. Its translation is CASSLAGGDTQYF.

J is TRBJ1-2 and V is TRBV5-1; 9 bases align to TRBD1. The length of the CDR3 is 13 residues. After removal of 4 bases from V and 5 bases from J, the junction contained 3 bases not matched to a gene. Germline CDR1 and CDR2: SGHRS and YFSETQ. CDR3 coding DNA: TGCGCCAGCAGCCGGACAGGGGATTATGGCTACACCTTC. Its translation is CASSRTGDYGYTF.

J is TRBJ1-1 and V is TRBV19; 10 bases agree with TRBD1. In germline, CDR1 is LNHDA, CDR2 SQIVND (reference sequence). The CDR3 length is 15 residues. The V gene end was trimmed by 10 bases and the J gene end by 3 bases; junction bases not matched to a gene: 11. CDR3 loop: CATFDRGPWDTEAFF. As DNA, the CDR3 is TGTGCCACTTTCGACAGGGGGCCATGGGACACTGAAGCTTTCTTT.